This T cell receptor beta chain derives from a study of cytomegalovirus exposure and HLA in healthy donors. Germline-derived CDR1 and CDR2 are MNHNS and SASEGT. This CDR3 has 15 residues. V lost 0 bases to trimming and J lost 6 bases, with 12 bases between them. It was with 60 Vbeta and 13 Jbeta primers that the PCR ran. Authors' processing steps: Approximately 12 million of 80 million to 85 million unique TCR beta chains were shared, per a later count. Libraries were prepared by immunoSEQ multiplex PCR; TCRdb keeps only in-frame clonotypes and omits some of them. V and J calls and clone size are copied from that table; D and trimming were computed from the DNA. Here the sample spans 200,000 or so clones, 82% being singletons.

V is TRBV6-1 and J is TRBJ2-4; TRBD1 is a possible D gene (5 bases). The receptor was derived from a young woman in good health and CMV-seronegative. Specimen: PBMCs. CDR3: CASSEALQVGNIQYF. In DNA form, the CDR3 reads TGTGCCAGCAGTGAAGCGCTACAGGTTGGAAACATTCAGTACTTC.